What follows are 24 T cell receptor beta chains derived from one specimen sequenced in a study of OX40 agonist ivuxolimab in advanced cancers. Clones were read by immunoSEQ multiplex PCR, and TCRdb kept only the in-frame ones, dropping some. In the table there are around 80,000 clones, roughly 90% of which are singletons. The sequencing here drew on CD4+ or CD8+ T cells sorted from blood, taken in a trial of the OX40 agonist ivuxolimab. The receptor source for this set is an adult with an advanced solid tumor such as melanoma, head and neck, liver or kidney cancer.

This chain connects TRBV9 to TRBJ2-1; 7 bases map to TRBD1. Unmatched junction bases numbered 1, after V lost 3 bases and J lost 4 bases. This CDR3 is built from 13 residues. CDR1 SGDLS and CDR2 YYNGEE come from the germline V gene. The CDR3 here is CASSGDSYNEQFF. CDR3 nucleotides: TGTGCCAGCAGCGGGGACAGTTACAATGAGCAGTTCTTC.

The V and J genes are TRBV30 and TRBJ2-1; D is uncertain. This CDR3 is 14 amino acids long. Trimming cost V 0 bases and J 0 bases, with 6 bases left between them. Germline V gene lookup returns CDR1 GTSNPN and CDR2 SVGIG (reference sequence). This CDR3 is CAWSVLSSYNEQFF. In nucleotides, the CDR3 is TGTGCCTGGAGTGTACTCAGCTCCTACAATGAGCAGTTCTTC.

This clone showed up just a few times. This rearrangement joins TRBV30 to TRBJ2-7; no clear D. V was pared by 7 bases and J by 0 bases, with 10 bases between. The germline V gene has CDR1 GTSNPN and CDR2 SVGIG (reference sequence). The CDR3 length is 12 residues. CDR3 residues: CALQASSYEQYF. The CDR3 DNA reads as TGTGCCTTGCAGGCTAGCTCCTACGAGCAGTACTTC.

V is TRBV19 and J is TRBJ2-1, with 15 bases lining up with TRBD2. The V gene end was trimmed by 5 bases and the J gene end by 7 bases; junction bases not matched to a gene: 6. The germline CDR1 and CDR2 sequences are LNHDA and SQIVND (reference sequence). There are 16 residues in the CDR3. DNA of the CDR3: TGTGCCAGTAGTCCAGGACTAGCGGGAGGGCCAAATGAGCAGTTCTTC. It specifies CASSPGLAGGPNEQFF.

The chain is built from TRBV5-4 and TRBJ2-1; 11 nucleotides match TRBD1. The CDR3 sequence is 15 residues long. Germline V CDR1 and CDR2: SGHNT, YYREEE (reference sequence). V gave up 3 bases and J gave up 3 bases; unmatched junction bases: 2. CDR3 residues: CASSWGQGVYNEQFF. For the CDR3, the DNA is TGTGCCAGCAGCTGGGGACAGGGGGTCTACAATGAGCAGTTCTTC.

CDR3 DNA sequence: TGTGCCAGCAGTACCGGACAGGGATTGAATCAGCCCCAGCATTTT. Protein sequence: CASSTGQGLNQPQHF. The chain joins TRBV28 to TRBJ1-5; 8 nucleotides agree with TRBD1. The CDR3 consists of 15 residues. Germline CDR1 MDHEN, CDR2 SYDVKM. Germline trimming cut 5 bases from V and 4 bases from J; bases unmatched to any gene: 7.

The chain joins TRBV2 to TRBJ1-1, with a possible D match to TRBD1 (5 bases). The germline V gene encodes CDR1 SNHLY and CDR2 FYNNEI. Trimming removed 8 bases from V and 0 bases from J, with 16 bases in between. CDR3 length: 15 amino acids. Written as DNA, the CDR3 is TGTGCCAGCGGCCAAGGAGGGGTCGTGAACACTGAAGCTTTCTTT. This sequence encodes CASGQGGVVNTEAFF.

This clone was observed a handful of times. The CDR3 nucleotides are TGTGCCAGCAGTGGAGGCAGGGTGGAGCCCCAGCATTTT. It codes for CASSGGRVEPQHF. The chain uses TRBV28 and TRBJ1-5; D might be TRBD1 (5 bases). Trimming left V 5 bases short and J 8 bases short, with 13 bases between. The V gene's germline CDR1 is MDHEN and CDR2 SYDVKM. CDR3 length: 13 residues.

J is TRBJ2-3 and V is TRBV29-1; D gene uncertain. The CDR3 totals 12 residues. Germline V gene sequence: CDR1 SQVTM, CDR2 ANQGSEA. The V end was cut by 8 bases, the J end by 6 bases, with 15 bases between. The CDR3 loop is CSTSELRDTQYF. CDR3 DNA sequence: TGCAGCACAAGCGAGCTTCGGGATACGCAGTATTTT.

V usage is TRBV30 and J usage is TRBJ1-1; the D gene is possibly TRBD1 (5 bases). Per germline, CDR1 GTSNPN and CDR2 SVGIG (reference sequence). With 0 bases removed from V and 0 bases from J, the gap between germline ends came to 20 bases. The CDR3 loop spans 18 amino acids. The CDR3 DNA reads as TGTGCCTGGAGTGTACGAGGGACCCCCTGGGGGGTGAACACTGAAGCTTTCTTT. Translated, it gives CAWSVRGTPWGVNTEAFF.

This clone came up once. The DNA of the CDR3 is TGTGCCAGTAGTGTAGGTCTCACAGATACGCAGTATTTT. Translating it yields CASSVGLTDTQYF. V and J are TRBV19 and TRBJ2-3; D call uncertain. The CDR3 has 13 residues. CDR1 and CDR2 (germline): LNHDA, SQIVND (reference sequence). V gave up 5 bases and J gave up 2 bases, with 8 bases separating them.

The chain couples TRBV5-8 to TRBJ1-2; weak D call: TRBD1 (5 bases). Trimming left V 0 bases short and J 5 bases short, with 11 bases between. The V gene's germline CDR1 is SGHTS and CDR2 YDEGEE. The CDR3 contains 14 residues. The CDR3 loop is CASSLAGAWYGYTF. Here the CDR3 DNA reads TGTGCCAGCAGCTTGGCCGGGGCATGGTATGGCTACACCTTC.

The count of this clone is one. The rearrangement links TRBV18 to TRBJ1-1, with D possibly TRBD1 on 5 matching bases. Germline V CDR1 and CDR2: KGHSH, LQKENI. The length of the CDR3 is 14 residues. The V end lost 2 bases, the J end lost 4 bases, and 11 bases lay between the germline ends. CDR3 amino acids: CASSPVGEGTEAFF. CDR3 sequence (DNA): TGTGCCAGCTCACCAGTAGGGGAGGGCACTGAAGCTTTCTTT. Full variable domain (outside the CDR3, taken from reference TRBV18 and TRBJ1-1): NAGVMQNPRHLVRRRGQEARLRCSPMKGHSHVYWYRQLPEEGLKFMVYLQKENIIDESGMPKERFSAEFPKEGPSILRIQQVVRGDSAAYFCASSPVGEGTEAFFGQGTRLTVV.

The rearrangement links TRBV5-1 to TRBJ1-4; 9 positions match TRBD1. CDR1 is SGHRS, CDR2 YFSETQ, per germline. The V and J ends lost 5 bases and 2 bases, in that order; junction bases with no gene match: 16. CDR3 length: 19 residues. The CDR3 protein is CASSTLPQQGAGTNEKLFF. In DNA, the CDR3 is TGCGCCAGCAGTACGTTGCCCCAACAGGGGGCTGGGACTAATGAAAAACTGTTTTTT.

The chain employs TRBV5-1 and TRBJ2-5; 7 nucleotides align to TRBD1. Germline V CDR1 and CDR2: SGHRS, YFSETQ. J was trimmed by 3 bases and V by 4 bases; bases with no gene match: 0. The CDR3 has 12 amino acids. The CDR3 coding sequence is TGCGCCAGCAGCCAGGGGGAAGAGACCCAGTACTTC. Translation: CASSQGEETQYF.

This sequence joins TRBV28 and TRBJ2-1; TRBD1 matches 12 bases. The CDR3 spans 15 residues. Germline trimming cut 4 bases from V and 7 bases from J; bases unmatched to any gene: 5. Germline V gene lookup returns CDR1 MDHEN and CDR2 SYDVKM. In DNA, the CDR3 is TGTGCCAGCAGTTCGGGACAGGGGGCGCGGAATGAGCAGTTCTTC. The encoded protein is CASSSGQGARNEQFF.

This chain uses TRBV6-7 with TRBJ2-5, with D maybe TRBD2 (6 bases). TRBV6-7 falls under the ORF class, with uncertain function. There are 15 residues in the CDR3. V lost 0 bases and J lost 3, with 11 bases in between. The CDR3 nucleotides are TGTGCCAGCAGTTACTCAGCGGGTAGAGAAGAGACCCAGTACTTC. Translation: CASSYSAGREETQYF.

The chain links TRBV30 to TRBJ1-5; D is perhaps TRBD1 (5 bases). V lost 0 bases, J lost 10 bases, and 13 bases lay in between. Per germline, CDR1 GTSNPN and CDR2 SVGIG (reference sequence). CDR3 size: 13 residues. CDR3 residues: CAWSVGGISPQHF. CDR3 coding DNA: TGTGCCTGGAGTGTTGGGGGGATTAGCCCCCAGCATTTT.

This chain joins TRBV7-9 and TRBJ2-5; D possibly uses TRBD1 or TRBD2 (6 bases each). The germline V gene has CDR1 SEHNR and CDR2 FQNEAQ (reference sequence). The CDR3 contains 15 residues. V gave up 8 bases and J gave up 5 bases, with 21 bases separating them. In DNA, the CDR3 is TGTGCCAGCCAAGAGAGAGGGGGGAACACTGAGACCCAGTACTTC. Protein: CASQERGGNTETQYF.

The chain has TRBV6-5 and TRBJ1-4; D may be TRBD1 (5 bases). The V gene lost 5 bases and the J gene lost 0 bases, with 7 bases spanning the gap. This CDR3 spans 14 amino acids. From germline, CDR1 is MNHEY and CDR2 SVGAGI. The CDR3 sequence is CASSTGATNEKLFF. The CDR3 region has the DNA TGTGCCAGCAGTACGGGGGCAACTAATGAAAAACTGTTTTTT.

The chain carries TRBV11-2 and TRBJ2-7; D is tentatively TRBD1 or TRBD2 (5 bases each). Trimming removed 7 bases from V and 1 base from J, with 20 bases in between. CDR1 is SGHAT, CDR2 FQNNGV, per germline. This CDR3 spans 16 amino acids. The CDR3 loop reads CASTPYGHGGSYEQYF. As DNA, the CDR3 is TGTGCCAGCACCCCCTATGGGCATGGGGGTTCCTACGAGCAGTACTTC.

The CDR3 region has the DNA TGCGCCAGCAGCCGCCTGGGACTAGCGGGAGCCCACGAGCAGTACTTC. This gives the protein CASSRLGLAGAHEQYF. The chain links TRBV4-1 to TRBJ2-7; TRBD2 matches 14 bases. Germline CDR1 is MGHRA and CDR2 is YSYEKL. Unmatched junction bases numbered 7, after V lost 4 bases and J lost 5 bases. CDR3 size: 16 residues.

The chain couples TRBV2 to TRBJ2-6, with TRBD1 identical over 8 bases. The ends lost 7 bases at V and 2 bases at J; junction bases unmatched: 4. Looked up from germline, CDR1 is SNHLY and CDR2 is FYNNEI. CDR3 length: 15 residues. DNA of the CDR3: TGTGCCAGCACGGACAGGGTAGCTGGGGCCAACGTCCTGACTTTC. This sequence encodes CASTDRVAGANVLTF. Based on the CDR3 plus reference TRBV2 and TRBJ2-6, the full variable domain is EPEVTQTPSHQVTQMGQEVILRCVPISNHLYFYWYRQILGQKVEFLVSFYNNEISEKSEIFDDQFSVERPDGSNFTLKIRSTKLEDSAMYFCASTDRVAGANVLTFGAGSRLTVL.

The J gene is TRBJ2-7, the V gene TRBV5-4, with TRBD2 matching 7 bases. J was trimmed by 0 bases and V by 0 bases; bases with no gene match: 6. The V gene's germline CDR1 is SGHNT and CDR2 YYREEE (reference sequence). This CDR3 contains 16 residues. The CDR3 loop is CASSLGGGGSSYEQYF. DNA of the CDR3: TGTGCCAGCAGCTTGGGGGGCGGGGGAAGCTCCTACGAGCAGTACTTC. Combining the CDR3 with reference TRBV5-4 and TRBJ2-7 gives the whole variable domain ETGVTQSPTHLIKTRGQQVTLRCSSQSGHNTVSWYQQALGQGPQFIFQYYREEENGRGNFPPRFSGLQFPNYSSELNVNALELDDSALYLCASSLGGGGSSYEQYFGPGTRLTVT.